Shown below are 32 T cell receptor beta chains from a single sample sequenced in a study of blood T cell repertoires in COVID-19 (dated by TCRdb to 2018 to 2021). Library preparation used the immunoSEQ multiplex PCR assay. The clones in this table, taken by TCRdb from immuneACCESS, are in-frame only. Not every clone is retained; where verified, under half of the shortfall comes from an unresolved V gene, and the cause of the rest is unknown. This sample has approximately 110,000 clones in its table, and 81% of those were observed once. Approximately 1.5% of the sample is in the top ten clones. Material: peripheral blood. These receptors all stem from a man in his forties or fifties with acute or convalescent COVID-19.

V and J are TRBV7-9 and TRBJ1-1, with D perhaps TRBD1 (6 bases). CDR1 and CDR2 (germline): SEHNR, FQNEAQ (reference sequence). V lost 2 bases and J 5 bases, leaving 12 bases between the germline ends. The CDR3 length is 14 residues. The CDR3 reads CASSLNRVRTEAFF. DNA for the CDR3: TGTGCCAGCAGCTTAAACAGGGTACGGACTGAAGCTTTCTTT.

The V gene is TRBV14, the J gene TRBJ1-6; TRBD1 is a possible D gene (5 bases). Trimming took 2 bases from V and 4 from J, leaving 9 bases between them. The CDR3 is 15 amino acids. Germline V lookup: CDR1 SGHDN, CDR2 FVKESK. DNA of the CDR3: TGTGCCAGCAGCCAAAGGGGTCCTTATAATTCACCCCTCCACTTT. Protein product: CASSQRGPYNSPLHF.

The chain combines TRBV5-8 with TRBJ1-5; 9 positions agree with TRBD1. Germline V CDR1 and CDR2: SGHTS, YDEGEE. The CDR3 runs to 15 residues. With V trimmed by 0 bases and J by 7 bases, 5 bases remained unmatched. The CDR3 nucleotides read TGTGCCAGCAGCTTGGAGGACAGGGGTGCGCAGCCCCAGCATTTT. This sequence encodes CASSLEDRGAQPQHF.

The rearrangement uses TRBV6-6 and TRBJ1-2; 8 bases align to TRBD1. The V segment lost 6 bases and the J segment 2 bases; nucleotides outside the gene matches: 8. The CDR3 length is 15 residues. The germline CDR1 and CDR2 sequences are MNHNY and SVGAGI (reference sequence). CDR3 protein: CASSQTGGPNYGYTF. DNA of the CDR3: TGTGCCAGCAGCCAAACAGGGGGGCCCAACTATGGCTACACCTTC.

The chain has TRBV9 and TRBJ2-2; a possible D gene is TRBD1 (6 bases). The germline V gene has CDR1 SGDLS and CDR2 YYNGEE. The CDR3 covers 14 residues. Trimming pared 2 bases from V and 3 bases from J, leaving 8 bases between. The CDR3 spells CASSVRTDTGELFF. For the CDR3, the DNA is TGTGCCAGCAGCGTCCGGACAGACACCGGGGAGCTGTTTTTT. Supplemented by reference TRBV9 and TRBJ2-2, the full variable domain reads DSGVTQTPKHLITATGQRVTLRCSPRSGDLSVYWYQQSLDQGLQFLIQYYNGEERAKGNILERFSAQQFPDLHSELNLSSLELGDSALYFCASSVRTDTGELFFGEGSRLTVL.

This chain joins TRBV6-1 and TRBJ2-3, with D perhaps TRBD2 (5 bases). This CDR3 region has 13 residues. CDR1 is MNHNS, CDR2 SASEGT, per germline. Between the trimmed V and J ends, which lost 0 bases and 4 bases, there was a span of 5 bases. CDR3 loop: CASSEAEADTQYF. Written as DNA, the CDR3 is TGTGCCAGCAGTGAAGCGGAGGCAGATACGCAGTATTTT.

CDR3 region: CASSLGRGTGELFF. The CDR3 nucleotides read TGTGCCAGCAGCCTGGGCCGGGGGACCGGGGAGCTGTTTTTT. The V call is TRBV11-1, the J call TRBJ2-2; possibly TRBD2 for D (6 bases). The V gene lost 5 bases and the J gene lost 5 bases, with 12 bases spanning the gap. The germline gives CDR1 SGHAT, CDR2 FQDESV (reference sequence). The CDR3 covers 14 residues.

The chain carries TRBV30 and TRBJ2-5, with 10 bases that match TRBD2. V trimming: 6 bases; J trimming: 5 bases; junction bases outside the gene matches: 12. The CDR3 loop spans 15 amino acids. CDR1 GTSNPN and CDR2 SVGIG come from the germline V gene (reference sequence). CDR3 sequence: CACYDPGLAMETQYF. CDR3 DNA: TGTGCCTGCTATGATCCGGGACTAGCGATGGAGACCCAGTACTTC.

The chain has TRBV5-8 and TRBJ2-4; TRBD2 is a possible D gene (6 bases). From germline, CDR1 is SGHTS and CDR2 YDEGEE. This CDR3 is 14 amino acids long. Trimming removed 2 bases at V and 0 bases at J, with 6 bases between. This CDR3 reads CASSFGRAKNIQYF. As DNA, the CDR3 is TGTGCCAGCAGCTTCGGGAGAGCCAAAAACATTCAGTACTTC.

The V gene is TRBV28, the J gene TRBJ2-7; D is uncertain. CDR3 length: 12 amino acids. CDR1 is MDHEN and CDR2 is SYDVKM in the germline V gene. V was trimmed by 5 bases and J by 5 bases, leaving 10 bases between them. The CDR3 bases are TGTGCCAGCAGTCCCCCAATCCACGAGCAGTACTTC. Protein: CASSPPIHEQYF.

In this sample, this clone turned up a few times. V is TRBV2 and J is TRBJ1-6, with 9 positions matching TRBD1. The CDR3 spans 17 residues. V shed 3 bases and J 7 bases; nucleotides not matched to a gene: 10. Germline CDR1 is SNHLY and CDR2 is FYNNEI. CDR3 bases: TGTGCCAGCAGTGATATAGGGACAGGGAAGGTCAATTCACCCCTCCACTTT. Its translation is CASSDIGTGKVNSPLHF. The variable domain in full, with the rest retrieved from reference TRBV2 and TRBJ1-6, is EPEVTQTPSHQVTQMGQEVILRCVPISNHLYFYWYRQILGQKVEFLVSFYNNEISEKSEIFDDQFSVERPDGSNFTLKIRSTKLEDSAMYFCASSDIGTGKVNSPLHFGNGTRLTVT.

This CDR3 is CAIRPDTGYEQYV. Written as DNA, the CDR3 is TGTGCCATCAGACCGGACACAGGCTACGAGCAGTACGTC. V is TRBV10-3 and J is TRBJ2-7, with a possible D match to TRBD1 (5 bases). CDR1 and CDR2 (germline): ENHRY, SYGVKD. Trimming removed 6 bases from V and 3 bases from J, with 12 bases in between. The CDR3 has 13 residues.

As DNA, the CDR3 is TGCGCCAGCAGCGCGGGACAGGGGAACACTGAAGCTTTCTTT. Protein product: CASSAGQGNTEAFF. The chain links TRBV10-1 to TRBJ1-1; 9 positions match TRBD1. The CDR3 length is 14 residues. V was clipped by 6 bases and J by 1 base; unmatched bases: 3. Germline-derived CDR1 and CDR2 are WNHNN and SYGVQD (reference sequence).

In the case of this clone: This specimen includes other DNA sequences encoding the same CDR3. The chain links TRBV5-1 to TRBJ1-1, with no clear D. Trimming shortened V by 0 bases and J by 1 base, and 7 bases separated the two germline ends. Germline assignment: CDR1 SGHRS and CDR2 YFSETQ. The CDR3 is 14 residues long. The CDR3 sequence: CASSLGQSNTEAFF. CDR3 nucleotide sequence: TGCGCCAGCAGCTTGGGACAATCGAACACTGAAGCTTTCTTT.

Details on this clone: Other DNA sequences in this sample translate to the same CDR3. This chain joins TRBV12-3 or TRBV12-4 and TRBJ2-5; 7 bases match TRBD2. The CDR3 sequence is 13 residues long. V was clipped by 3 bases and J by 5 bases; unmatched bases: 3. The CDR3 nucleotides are TGTGCCAGCAGTTTTGGGGGGGAGGAGACCCAGTACTTC. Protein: CASSFGGEETQYF.

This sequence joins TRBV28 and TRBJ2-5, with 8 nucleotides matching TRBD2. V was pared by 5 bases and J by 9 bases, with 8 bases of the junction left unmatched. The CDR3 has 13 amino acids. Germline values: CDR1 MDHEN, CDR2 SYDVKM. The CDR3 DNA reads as TGTGCCAGCAGTCCCGGGGGGGCCGGCTCCCAGTACTTC. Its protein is CASSPGGAGSQYF.

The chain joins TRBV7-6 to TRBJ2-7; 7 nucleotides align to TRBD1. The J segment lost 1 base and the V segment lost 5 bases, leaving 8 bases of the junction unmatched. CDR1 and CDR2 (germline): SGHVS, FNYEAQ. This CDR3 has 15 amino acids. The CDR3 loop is CASSPRDRLSYEQYF. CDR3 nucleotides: TGTGCCAGCAGCCCCCGGGACAGACTTTCCTACGAGCAGTACTTC.

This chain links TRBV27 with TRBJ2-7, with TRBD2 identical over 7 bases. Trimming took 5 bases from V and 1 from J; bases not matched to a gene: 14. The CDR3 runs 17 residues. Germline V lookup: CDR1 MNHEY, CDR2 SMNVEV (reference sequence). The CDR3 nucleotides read TGTGCCAGCAGTGAGACTGTCTGGGCTAGCGGATCCTACGAGCAGTACTTC. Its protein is CASSETVWASGSYEQYF.

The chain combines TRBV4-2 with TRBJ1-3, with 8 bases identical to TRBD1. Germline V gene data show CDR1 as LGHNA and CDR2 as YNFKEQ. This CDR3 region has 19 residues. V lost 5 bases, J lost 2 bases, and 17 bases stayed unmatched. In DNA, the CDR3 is TGTGCCAGCAGCACTAGACAGGGGCTTCCTGACGTCCCTGGAAACACCATATATTTT. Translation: CASSTRQGLPDVPGNTIYF.

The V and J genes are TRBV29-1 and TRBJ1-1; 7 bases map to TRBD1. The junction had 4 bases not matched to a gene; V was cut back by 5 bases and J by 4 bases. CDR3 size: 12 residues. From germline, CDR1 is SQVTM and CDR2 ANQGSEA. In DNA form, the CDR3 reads TGCAGCGTTCATCCAGGGGGCACTGAAGCTTTCTTT. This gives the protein CSVHPGGTEAFF. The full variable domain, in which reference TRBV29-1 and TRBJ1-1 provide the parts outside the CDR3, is SAVISQKPSRDICQRGTSLTIQCQVDSQVTMMFWYRQQPGQSLTLIATANQGSEATYESGFVIDKFPISRPNLTFSTLTVSNMSPEDSSIYLCSVHPGGTEAFFGQGTRLTVV.

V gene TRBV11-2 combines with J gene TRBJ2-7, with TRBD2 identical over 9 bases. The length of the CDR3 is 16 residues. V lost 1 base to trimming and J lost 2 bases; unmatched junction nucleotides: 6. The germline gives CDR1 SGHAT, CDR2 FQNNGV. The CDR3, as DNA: TGTGCCAGCAGCTTAGGGGGCGGGGGGGCCACCTACGAGCAGTACTTC. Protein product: CASSLGGGGATYEQYF.

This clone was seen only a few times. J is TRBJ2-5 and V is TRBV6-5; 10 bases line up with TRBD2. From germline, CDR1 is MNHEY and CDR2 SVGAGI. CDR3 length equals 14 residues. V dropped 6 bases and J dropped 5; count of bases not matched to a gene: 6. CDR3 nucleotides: TGTGCCAGCAGGGAGCGGGGGGGGCTCGAGACCCAGTACTTC. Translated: CASRERGGLETQYF.

The CDR3 sequence is CASSVTGGASNTQYF. The CDR3 DNA is TGTGCCAGCAGTGTGACCGGGGGGGCCTCAAATACGCAGTATTTT. J is TRBJ2-3 and V is TRBV2, with 8 bases identical to TRBD2. V gave up 4 bases and J gave up 7 bases; unmatched junction bases: 10. The germline V gene encodes CDR1 SNHLY and CDR2 FYNNEI. There are 15 residues in the CDR3.

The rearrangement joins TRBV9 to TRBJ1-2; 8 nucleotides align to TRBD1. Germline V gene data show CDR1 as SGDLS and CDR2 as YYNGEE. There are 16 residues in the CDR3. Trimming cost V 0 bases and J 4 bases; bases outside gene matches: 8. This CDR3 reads CASSVDQGAPSYGYTF. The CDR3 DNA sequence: TGTGCCAGCAGCGTAGATCAGGGGGCTCCAAGCTATGGCTACACCTTC.

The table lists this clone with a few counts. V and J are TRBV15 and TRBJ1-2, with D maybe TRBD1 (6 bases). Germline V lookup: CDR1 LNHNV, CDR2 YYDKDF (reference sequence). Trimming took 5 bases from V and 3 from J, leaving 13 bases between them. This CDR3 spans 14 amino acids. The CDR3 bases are TGTGCCACCAGCCCTGGGACATCAGACTATGGCTACACCTTC. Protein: CATSPGTSDYGYTF.

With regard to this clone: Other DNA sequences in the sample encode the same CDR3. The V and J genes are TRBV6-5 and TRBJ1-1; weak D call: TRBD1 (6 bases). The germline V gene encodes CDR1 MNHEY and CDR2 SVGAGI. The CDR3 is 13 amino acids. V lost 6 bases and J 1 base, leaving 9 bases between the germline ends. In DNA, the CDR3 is TGTGCCAGCAGGCTGACAGGGAACACTGAAGCTTTCTTT. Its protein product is CASRLTGNTEAFF.

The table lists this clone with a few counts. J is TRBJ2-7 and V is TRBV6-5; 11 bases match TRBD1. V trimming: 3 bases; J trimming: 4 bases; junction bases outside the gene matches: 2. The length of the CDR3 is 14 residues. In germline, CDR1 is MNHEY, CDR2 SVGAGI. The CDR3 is CASSYGTGGYEQYF. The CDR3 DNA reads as TGTGCCAGCAGTTATGGGACAGGGGGTTACGAGCAGTACTTC.

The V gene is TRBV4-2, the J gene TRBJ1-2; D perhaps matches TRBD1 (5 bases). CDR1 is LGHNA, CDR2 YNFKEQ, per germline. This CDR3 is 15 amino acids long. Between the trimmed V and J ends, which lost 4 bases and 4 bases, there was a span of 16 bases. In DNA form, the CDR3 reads TGTGCCAGCAGCCTTAACTTACAGGCTTCCTATGGCTACACCTTC. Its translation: CASSLNLQASYGYTF.

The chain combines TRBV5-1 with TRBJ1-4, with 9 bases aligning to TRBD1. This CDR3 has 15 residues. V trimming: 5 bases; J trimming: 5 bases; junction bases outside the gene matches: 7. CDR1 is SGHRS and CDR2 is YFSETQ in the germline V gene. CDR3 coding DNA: TGCGCCAGCAGATCCGGACAGGGGAGAAATGAAAAACTGTTTTTT. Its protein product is CASRSGQGRNEKLFF.

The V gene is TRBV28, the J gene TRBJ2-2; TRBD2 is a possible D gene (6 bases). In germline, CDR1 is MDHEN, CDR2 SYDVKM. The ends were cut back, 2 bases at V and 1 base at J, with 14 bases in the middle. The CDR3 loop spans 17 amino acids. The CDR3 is CASSLTGGGWNTGELFF. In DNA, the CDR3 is TGTGCCAGCAGTTTAACCGGGGGAGGCTGGAACACCGGGGAGCTGTTTTTT.

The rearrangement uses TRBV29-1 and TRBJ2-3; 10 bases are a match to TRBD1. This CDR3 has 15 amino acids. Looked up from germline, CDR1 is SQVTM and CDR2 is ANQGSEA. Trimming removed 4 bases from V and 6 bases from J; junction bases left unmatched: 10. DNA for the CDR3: TGCAGCGTTGGTAGGGACAGGGGACCGGGGGATACGCAGTATTTT. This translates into CSVGRDRGPGDTQYF.

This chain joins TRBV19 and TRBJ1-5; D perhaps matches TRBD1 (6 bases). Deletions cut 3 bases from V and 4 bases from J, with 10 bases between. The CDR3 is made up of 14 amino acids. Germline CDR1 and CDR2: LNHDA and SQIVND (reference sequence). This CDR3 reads CASSITGPNQPQHF. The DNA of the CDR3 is TGTGCCAGTAGTATTACAGGGCCAAATCAGCCCCAGCATTTT.